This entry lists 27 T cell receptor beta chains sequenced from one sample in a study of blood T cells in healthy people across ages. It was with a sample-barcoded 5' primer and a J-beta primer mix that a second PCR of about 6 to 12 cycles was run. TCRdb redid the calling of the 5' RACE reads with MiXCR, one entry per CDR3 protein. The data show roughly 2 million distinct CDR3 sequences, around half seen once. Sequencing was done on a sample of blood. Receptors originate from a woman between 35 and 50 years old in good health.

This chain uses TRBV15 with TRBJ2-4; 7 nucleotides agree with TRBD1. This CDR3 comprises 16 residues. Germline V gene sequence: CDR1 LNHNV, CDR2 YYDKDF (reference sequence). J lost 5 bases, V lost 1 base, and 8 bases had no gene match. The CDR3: CATSRGQGAGQNIQYF. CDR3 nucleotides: TGTGCCACCAGCAGAGGACAGGGCGCCGGTCAAAACATTCAGTACTTC.

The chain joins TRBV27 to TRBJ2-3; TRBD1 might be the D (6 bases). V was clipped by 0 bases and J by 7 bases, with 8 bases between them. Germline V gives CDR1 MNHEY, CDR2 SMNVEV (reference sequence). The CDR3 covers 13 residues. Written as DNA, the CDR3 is TGTGCCAGCAGTTTATCGGGACATAATACGCAGTATTTT. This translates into CASSLSGHNTQYF.

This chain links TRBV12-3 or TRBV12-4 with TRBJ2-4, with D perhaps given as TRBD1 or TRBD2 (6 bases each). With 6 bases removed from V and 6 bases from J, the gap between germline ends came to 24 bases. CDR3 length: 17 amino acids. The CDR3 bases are TGTGCCAGCAGCCCCGGGGGCGCCCGGGACCCCCGAAACATTCAGTACTTC. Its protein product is CASSPGGARDPRNIQYF.

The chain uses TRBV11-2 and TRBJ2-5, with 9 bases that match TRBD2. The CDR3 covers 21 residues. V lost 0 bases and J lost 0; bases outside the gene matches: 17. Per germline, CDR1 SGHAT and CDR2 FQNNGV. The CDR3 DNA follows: TGTGCCAGCAGCTTAGACGGATATGGTACGCCTAGCGGGGTCTACCAAGAGACCCAGTACTTC. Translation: CASSLDGYGTPSGVYQETQYF.

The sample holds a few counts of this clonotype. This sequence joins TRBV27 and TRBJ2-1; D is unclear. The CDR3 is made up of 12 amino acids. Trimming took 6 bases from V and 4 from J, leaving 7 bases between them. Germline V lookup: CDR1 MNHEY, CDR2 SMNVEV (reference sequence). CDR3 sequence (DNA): TGTGCCAGCAGGCCCGGTTACAATGAGCAGTTCTTC. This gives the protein CASRPGYNEQFF.

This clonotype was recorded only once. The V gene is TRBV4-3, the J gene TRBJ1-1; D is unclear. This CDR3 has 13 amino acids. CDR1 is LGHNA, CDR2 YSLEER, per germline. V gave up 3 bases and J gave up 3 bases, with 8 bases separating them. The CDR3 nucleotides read TGCGCCAGCAGCCAGAGTGGGGACACTGAAGCTTTCTTT. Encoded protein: CASSQSGDTEAFF.

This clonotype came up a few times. CDR3: CASSQDVSGGSTDTQYF. In DNA form, the CDR3 reads TGTGCCAGCAGCCAAGATGTGAGCGGGGGTAGCACAGATACGCAGTATTTT. J is TRBJ2-3 and V is TRBV4-2, with TRBD2 matching over 8 bases. CDR3 length: 17 residues. Trimming at V came to 0 bases and at J to 0 bases, leaving 5 bases not matched to a gene. The germline gives CDR1 LGHNA, CDR2 YNFKEQ.

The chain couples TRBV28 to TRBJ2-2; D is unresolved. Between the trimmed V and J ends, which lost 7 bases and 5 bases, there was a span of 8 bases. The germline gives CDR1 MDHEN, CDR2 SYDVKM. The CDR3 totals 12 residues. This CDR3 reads CASITRTGELFF. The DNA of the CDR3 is TGTGCCAGCATCACCCGTACCGGGGAGCTGTTTTTT.

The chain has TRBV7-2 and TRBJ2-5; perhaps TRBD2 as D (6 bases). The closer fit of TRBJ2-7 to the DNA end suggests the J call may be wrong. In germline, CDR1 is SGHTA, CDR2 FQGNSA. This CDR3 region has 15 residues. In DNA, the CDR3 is TGTGCCAGCAGCTTAGCAGGAGGGCAACTGTACGAGCAGTACTTC. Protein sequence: CASSLAGGQLYEQYF.

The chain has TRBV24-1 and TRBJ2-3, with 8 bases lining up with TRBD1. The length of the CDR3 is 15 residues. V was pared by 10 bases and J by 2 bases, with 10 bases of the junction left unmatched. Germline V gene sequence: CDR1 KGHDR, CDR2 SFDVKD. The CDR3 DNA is TGTGCCACTCGGGACCAGGACAGGGTCACAGATACGCAGTATTTT. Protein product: CATRDQDRVTDTQYF.

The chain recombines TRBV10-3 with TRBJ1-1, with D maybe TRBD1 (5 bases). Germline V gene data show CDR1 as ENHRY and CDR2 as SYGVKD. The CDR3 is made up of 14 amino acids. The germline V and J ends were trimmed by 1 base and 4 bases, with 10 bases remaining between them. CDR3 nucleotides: TGTGCCATCAGTGAGTGGGGGGTTGGCACTGAAGCTTTCTTT. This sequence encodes CAISEWGVGTEAFF.

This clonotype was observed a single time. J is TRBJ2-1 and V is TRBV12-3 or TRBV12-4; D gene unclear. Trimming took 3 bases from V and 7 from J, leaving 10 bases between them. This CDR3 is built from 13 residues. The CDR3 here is CASSFSIRNEQFF. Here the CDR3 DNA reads TGTGCCAGCAGTTTTAGCATCCGGAATGAGCAGTTCTTC.

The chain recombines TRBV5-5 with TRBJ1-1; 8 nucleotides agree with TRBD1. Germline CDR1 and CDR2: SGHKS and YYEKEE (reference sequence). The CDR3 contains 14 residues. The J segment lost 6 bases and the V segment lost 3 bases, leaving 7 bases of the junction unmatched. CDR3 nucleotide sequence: TGTGCCAGCAGCTCCAGGGGGCGACGTCCTGAAGCTTTCTTT. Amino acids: CASSSRGRRPEAFF.

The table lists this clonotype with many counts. The CDR3 bases are TGTGCCAGCAGCTCGACAGGGCCCTACGAGCAGTACTTC. Translating gives CASSSTGPYEQYF. This chain joins TRBV7-2 and TRBJ2-7; 7 nucleotides line up with TRBD1. The length of the CDR3 is 13 residues. Germline values: CDR1 SGHTA, CDR2 FQGNSA. V gave up 4 bases and J gave up 2 bases; unmatched junction bases: 2.

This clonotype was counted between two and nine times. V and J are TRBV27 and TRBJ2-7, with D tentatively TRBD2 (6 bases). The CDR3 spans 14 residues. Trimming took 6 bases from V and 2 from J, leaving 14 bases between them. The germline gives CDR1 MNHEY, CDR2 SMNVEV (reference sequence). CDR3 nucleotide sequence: TGTGCCAGCAGACGAGGGACGGGAGCCTACGAGCAGTACTTC. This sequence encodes CASRRGTGAYEQYF.

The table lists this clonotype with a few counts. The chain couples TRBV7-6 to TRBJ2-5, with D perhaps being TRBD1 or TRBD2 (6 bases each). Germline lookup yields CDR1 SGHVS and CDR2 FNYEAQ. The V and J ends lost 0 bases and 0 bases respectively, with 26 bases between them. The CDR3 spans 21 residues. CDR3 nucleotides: TGTGCCAGCAGCTTAGCATCTGGAGGCAGTGAGCTGGGGGGCCACCAAGAGACCCAGTACTTC. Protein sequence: CASSLASGGSELGGHQETQYF.

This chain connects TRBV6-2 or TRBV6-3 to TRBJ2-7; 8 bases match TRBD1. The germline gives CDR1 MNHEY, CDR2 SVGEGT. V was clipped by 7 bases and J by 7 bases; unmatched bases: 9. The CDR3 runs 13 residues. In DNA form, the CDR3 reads TGTGCCAGCAAAAAGGACAGGGCGGGGGAGCAGTACTTC. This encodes CASKKDRAGEQYF.

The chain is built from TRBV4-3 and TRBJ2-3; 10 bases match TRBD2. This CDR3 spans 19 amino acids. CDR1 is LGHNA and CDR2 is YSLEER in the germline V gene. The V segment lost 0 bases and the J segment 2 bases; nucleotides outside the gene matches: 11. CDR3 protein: CASSQDQGTSAYTTDTQYF. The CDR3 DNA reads TGCGCCAGCAGCCAAGATCAGGGGACTAGCGCCTATACCACAGATACGCAGTATTTT.

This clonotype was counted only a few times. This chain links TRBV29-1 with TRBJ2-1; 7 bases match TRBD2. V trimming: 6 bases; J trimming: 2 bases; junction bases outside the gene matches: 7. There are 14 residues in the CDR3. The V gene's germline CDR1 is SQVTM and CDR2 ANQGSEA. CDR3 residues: CSVVKTSPYNEQFF. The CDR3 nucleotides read TGCAGCGTGGTCAAGACTAGCCCCTACAATGAGCAGTTCTTC.

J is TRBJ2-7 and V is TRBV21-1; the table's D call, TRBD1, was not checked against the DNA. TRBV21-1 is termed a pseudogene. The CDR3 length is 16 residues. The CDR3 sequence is CASSYGGRSSSYEQYF. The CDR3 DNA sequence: TGTGCCAGCAGCTATGGGGGCAGGTCGAGCTCCTACGAGCAGTACTTC.

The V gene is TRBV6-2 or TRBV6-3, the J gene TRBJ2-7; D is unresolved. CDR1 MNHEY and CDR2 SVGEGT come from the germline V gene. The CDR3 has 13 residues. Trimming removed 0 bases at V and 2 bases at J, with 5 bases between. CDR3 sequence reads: CASSYSITYEQYF. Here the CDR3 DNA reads TGTGCCAGCAGTTACTCTATTACCTACGAGCAGTACTTC.

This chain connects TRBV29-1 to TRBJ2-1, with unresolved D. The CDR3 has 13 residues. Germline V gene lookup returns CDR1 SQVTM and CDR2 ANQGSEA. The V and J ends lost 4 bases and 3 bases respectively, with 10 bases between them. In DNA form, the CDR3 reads TGCAGCGTTGCCGCGTTCGGCTACAATGAGCAGTTCTTC. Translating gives CSVAAFGYNEQFF.

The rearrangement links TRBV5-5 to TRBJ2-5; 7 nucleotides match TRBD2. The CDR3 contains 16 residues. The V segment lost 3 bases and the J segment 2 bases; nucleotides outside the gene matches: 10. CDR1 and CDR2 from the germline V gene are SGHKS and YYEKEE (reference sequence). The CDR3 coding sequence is TGTGCCAGCAGCTCTAACCCGGGACTACAACAAGAGACCCAGTACTTC. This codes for CASSSNPGLQQETQYF.

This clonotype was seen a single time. CDR3 loop: CASSCLGQGVYNEQFF. For the CDR3, the DNA is TGTGCCAGCAGTTGCTTAGGACAGGGGGTCTACAATGAGCAGTTCTTC. V gene TRBV6-2 or TRBV6-3 combines with J gene TRBJ2-1, with 10 bases fitting TRBD1. Germline CDR1 and CDR2: MNHEY and SVGEGT. Unmatched junction bases numbered 6, after V lost 4 bases and J lost 3 bases. This CDR3 spans 16 amino acids.

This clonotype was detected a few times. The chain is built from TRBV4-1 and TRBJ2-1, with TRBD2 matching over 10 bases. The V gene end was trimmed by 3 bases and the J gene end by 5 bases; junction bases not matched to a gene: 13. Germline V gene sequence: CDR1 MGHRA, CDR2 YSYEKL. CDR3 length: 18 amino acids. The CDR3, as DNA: TGCGCCAGCAGCCAGCAAGTTAGCGGGGGGACTCAAAACAATGAGCAGTTCTTC. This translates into CASSQQVSGGTQNNEQFF.

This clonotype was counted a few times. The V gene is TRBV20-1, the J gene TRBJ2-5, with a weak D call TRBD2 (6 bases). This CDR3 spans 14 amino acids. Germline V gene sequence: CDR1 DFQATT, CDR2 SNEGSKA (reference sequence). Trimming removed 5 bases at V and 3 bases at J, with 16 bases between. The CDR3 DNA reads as TGCAGTGCTCCGCCGGGACTGAGGAAAGAGACCCAGTACTTC. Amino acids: CSAPPGLRKETQYF.

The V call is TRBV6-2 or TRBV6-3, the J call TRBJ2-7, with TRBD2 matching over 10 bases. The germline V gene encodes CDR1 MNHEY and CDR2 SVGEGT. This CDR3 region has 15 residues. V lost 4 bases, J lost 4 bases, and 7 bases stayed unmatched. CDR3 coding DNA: TGTGCCAGCAGTTCCCTGACTAGCGGGCAGTACGAGCAGTACTTC. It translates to CASSSLTSGQYEQYF.